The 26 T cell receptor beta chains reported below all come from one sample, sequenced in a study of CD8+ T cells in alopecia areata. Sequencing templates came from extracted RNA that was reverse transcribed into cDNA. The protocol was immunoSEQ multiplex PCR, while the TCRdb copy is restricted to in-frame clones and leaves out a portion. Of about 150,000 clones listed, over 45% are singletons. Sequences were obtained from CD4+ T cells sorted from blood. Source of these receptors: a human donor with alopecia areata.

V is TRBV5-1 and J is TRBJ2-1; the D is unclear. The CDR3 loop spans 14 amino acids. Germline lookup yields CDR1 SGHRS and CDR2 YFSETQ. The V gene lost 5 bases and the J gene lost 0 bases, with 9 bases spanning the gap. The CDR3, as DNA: TGCGCCAGCAGAGACACGGACTCCTACAATGAGCAGTTCTTC. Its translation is CASRDTDSYNEQFF.

The CDR3 region is CASSVEGWQPQHF. In DNA form, the CDR3 reads TGTGCCAGCAGCGTCGAAGGTTGGCAGCCCCAGCATTTT. The rearrangement uses TRBV9 and TRBJ1-5; D is unclear. Germline V gene sequence: CDR1 SGDLS, CDR2 YYNGEE. This CDR3 comprises 13 residues. V lost 2 bases, J lost 7 bases, and 10 bases lay in between. Full variable domain (rest looked up from reference TRBV9 and TRBJ1-5): DSGVTQTPKHLITATGQRVTLRCSPRSGDLSVYWYQQSLDQGLQFLIQYYNGEERAKGNILERFSAQQFPDLHSELNLSSLELGDSALYFCASSVEGWQPQHFGDGTRLSIL.

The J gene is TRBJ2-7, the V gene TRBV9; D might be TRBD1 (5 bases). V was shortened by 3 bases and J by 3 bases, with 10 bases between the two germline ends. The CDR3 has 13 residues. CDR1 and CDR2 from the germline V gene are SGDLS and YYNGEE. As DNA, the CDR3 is TGTGCCAGCAGCGCGGACAACCACTACGAGCAGTACTTC. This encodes CASSADNHYEQYF.

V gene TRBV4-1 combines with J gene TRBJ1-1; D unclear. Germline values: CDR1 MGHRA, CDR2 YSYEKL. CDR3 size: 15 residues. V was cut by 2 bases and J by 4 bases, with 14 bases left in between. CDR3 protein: CASSQFTSASTEAFF. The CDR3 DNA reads TGCGCCAGCAGCCAATTTACCAGTGCCAGCACTGAAGCTTTCTTT.

CDR3 coding DNA: TGCAGCGTTGAAGGGACGGACAACACAGATACGCAGTATTTT. It codes for CSVEGTDNTDTQYF. The V gene is TRBV29-1, the J gene TRBJ2-3, with D tentatively TRBD1 (5 bases). Germline V gene sequence: CDR1 SQVTM, CDR2 ANQGSEA. V dropped 1 base and J dropped 2 bases, with 10 bases sitting between them. The CDR3 loop spans 14 amino acids.

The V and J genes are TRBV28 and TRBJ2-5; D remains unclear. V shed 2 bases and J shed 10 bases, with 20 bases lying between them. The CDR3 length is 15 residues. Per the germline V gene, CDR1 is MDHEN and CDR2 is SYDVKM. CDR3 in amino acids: CASSLPDRNGGNQYF. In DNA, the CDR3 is TGTGCCAGCAGTTTACCCGACCGTAACGGTGGTAACCAGTACTTC. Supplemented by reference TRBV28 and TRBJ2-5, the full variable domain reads DVKVTQSSRYLVKRTGEKVFLECVQDMDHENMFWYRQDPGLGLRLIYFSYDVKMKEKGDIPEGYSVSREKKERFSLILESASTNQTSMYLCASSLPDRNGGNQYFGPGTRLLVL.

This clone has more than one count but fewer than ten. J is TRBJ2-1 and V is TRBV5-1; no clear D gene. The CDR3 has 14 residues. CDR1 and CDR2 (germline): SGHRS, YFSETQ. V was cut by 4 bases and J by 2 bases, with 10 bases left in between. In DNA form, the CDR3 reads TGCGCCAGCAGCCCGGTTTCACCCTACAATGAGCAGTTCTTC. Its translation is CASSPVSPYNEQFF.

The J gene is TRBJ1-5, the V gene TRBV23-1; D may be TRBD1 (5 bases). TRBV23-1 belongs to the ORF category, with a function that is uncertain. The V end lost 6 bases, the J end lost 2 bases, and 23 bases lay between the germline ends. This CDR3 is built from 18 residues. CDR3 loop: CASSEEQAVHEGNQPQHF. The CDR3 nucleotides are TGCGCCAGCAGCGAGGAACAGGCCGTCCATGAGGGCAATCAGCCCCAGCATTTT.

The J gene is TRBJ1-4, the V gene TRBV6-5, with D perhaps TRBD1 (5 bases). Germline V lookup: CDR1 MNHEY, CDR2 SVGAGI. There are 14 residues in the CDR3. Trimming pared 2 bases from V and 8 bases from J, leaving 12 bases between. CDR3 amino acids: CASSYEGPWEKLFF. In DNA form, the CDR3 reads TGTGCCAGCAGTTACGAGGGGCCCTGGGAAAAACTGTTTTTT.

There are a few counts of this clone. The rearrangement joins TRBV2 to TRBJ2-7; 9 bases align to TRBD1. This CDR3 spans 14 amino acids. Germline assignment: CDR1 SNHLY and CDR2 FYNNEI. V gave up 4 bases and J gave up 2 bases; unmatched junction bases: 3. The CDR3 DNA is TGTGCCAGCAGTGGACAGGGGGGGACCTACGAGCAGTACTTC. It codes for CASSGQGGTYEQYF.

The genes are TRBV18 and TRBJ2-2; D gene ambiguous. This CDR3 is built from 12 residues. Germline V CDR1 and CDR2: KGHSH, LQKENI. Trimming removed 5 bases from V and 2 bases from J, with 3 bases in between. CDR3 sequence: CASSANTGELFF. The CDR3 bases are TGTGCCAGCTCAGCCAACACCGGGGAGCTGTTTTTT.

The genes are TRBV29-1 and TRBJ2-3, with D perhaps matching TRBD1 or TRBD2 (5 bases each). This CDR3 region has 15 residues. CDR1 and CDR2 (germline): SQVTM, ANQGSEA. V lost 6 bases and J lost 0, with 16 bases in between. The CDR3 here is CSVTSGRKSTDTQYF. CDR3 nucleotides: TGCAGCGTCACGTCGGGACGGAAAAGCACAGATACGCAGTATTTT.

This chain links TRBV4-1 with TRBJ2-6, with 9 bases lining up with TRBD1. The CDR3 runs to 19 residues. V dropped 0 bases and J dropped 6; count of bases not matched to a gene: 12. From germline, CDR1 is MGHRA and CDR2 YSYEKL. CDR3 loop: CASSQDVAGTGTEANVLTF. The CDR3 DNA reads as TGCGCCAGCAGCCAAGATGTCGCCGGGACAGGGACCGAGGCCAACGTCCTGACTTTC.

The CDR3, as DNA: TGTGCCAGCAGGAAAGCGGGAGCTGTATATGGTGAGCAGTTCTTC. Amino acid sequence: CASRKAGAVYGEQFF. The chain is built from TRBV7-3 and TRBJ2-1; 8 nucleotides agree with TRBD2. The V and J ends lost 6 bases and 9 bases, in that order; junction bases with no gene match: 13. CDR3 length: 15 amino acids. Germline-derived CDR1 and CDR2 are SGHTA and FQGTGA.

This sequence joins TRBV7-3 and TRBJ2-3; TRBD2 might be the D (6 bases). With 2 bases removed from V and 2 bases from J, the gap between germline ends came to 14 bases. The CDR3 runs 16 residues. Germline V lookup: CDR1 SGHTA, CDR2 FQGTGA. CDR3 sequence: CASSLDPSAYTDTQYF. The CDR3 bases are TGTGCCAGCAGCTTAGACCCTAGCGCATACACAGATACGCAGTATTTT.

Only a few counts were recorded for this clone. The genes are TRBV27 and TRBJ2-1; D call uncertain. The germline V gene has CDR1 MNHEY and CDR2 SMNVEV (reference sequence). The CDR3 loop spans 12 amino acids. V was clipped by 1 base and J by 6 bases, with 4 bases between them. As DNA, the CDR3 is TGTGCCAGCAGTTTATTCGGCAATGAGCAGTTCTTC. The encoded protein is CASSLFGNEQFF.

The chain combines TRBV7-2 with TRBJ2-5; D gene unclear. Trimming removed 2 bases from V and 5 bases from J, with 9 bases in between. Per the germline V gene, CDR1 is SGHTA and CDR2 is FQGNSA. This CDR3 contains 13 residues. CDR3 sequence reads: CASSLMFSETQYF. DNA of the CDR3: TGTGCCAGCAGCTTAATGTTCTCGGAGACCCAGTACTTC. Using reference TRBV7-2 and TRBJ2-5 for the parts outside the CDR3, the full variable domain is GAGVSQSPSNKVTEKGKDVELRCDPISGHTALYWYRQSLGQGLEFLIYFQGNSAPDKSGLPSDRFSAERTGGSVSTLTIQRTQQEDSAVYLCASSLMFSETQYFGPGTRLLVL.

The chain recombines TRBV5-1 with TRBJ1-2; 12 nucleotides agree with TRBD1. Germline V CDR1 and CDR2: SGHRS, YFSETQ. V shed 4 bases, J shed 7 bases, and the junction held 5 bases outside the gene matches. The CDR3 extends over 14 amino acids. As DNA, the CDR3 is TGCGCCAGCAGCAAGGGACAGGGGGCGATTGGCTACACCTTC. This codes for CASSKGQGAIGYTF.

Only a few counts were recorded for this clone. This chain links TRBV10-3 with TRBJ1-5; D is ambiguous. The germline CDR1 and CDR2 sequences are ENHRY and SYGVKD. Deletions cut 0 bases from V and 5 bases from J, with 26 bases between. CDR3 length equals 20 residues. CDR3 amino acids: CAISESTWVGRRVGYQPQHF. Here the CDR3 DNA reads TGTGCCATCAGTGAGTCGACTTGGGTTGGCAGGAGGGTAGGGTATCAGCCCCAGCATTTT.

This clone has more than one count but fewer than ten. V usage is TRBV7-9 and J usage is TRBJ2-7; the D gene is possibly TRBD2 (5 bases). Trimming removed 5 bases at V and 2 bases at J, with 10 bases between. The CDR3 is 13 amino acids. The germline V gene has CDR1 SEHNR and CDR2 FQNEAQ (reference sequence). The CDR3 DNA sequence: TGTGCCAGCAGCAGGACGGGGACCTACGAGCAGTACTTC. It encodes CASSRTGTYEQYF.

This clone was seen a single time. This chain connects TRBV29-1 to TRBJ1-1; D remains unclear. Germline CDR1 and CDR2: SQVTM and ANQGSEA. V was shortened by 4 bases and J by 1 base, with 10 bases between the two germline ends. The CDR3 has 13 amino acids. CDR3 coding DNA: TGCAGCGTTGCGGCCAGAGCGAACACTGAAGCTTTCTTT. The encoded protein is CSVAARANTEAFF.

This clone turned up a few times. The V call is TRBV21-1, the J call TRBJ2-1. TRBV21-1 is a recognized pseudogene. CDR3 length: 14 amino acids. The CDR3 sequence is CASSRAEPYNEQFF. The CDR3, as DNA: TGTGCCAGCAGCCGGGCAGAACCGTACAATGAGCAGTTCTTC.

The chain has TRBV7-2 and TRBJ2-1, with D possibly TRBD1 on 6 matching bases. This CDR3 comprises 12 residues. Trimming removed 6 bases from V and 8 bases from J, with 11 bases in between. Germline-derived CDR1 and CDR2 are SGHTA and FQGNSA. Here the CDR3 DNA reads TGTGCCAGCAGACAGGGTTTGCATGAGCAGTTCTTC. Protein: CASRQGLHEQFF.

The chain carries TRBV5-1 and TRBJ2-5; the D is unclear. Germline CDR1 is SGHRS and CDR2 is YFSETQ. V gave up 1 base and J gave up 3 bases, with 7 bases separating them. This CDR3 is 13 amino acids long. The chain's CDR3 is CASSLPDEETQYF. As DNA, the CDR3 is TGCGCCAGCAGCTTGCCAGACGAAGAGACCCAGTACTTC.

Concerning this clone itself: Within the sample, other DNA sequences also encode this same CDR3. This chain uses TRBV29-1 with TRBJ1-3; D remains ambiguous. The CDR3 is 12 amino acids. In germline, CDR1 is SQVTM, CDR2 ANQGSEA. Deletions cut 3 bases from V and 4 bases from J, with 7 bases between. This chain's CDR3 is CSVEDSGNTIYF. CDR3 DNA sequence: TGCAGCGTTGAGGATTCAGGAAACACCATATATTTT.

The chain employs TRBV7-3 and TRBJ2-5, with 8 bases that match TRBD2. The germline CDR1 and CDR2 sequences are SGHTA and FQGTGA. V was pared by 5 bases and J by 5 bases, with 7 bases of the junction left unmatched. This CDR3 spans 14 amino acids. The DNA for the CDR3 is TGTGCCAGCAGCCAGCGGGAGATACGGGAGACCCAGTACTTC. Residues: CASSQREIRETQYF.